The source of this T cell receptor beta chain is a study of T cell responses to AZD1222 COVID-19 vaccine. General study points: Reportedly, close to half of spike-specific TCRs are directed against unmutated variant regions. Females made up more of the donors, who were largely white British, and clonal diversity may have come out too low. Spike-specific TCR breadth rose after two AZD1222 doses, and depth rose as well. Along spike, vaccine-associated CD4 TCRs were found throughout, with dominance at 160-218 and 743-854.

Germline lookup yields CDR1 MNHEY and CDR2 SVGAGI. The CDR3 extends over 15 amino acids. After removal of 6 bases from V and 7 bases from J, the junction contained 9 bases not matched to a gene. Turning to this clone: Its antigen is not known.

Profiling relied on immunoSEQ multiplex PCR, and the TCRdb table lists in-frame clones only, not all of them. The sample carries about 140,000 clones, roughly 89% recorded once. The chain has TRBV6-5 and TRBJ2-1, with 10 bases aligning to TRBD1. This TCR was sampled from an adult in good health. The source was peripheral blood, collected on day 0 of AZD1222 vaccination. DNA of the CDR3: TGTGCCAGCAGCCGACAGGGGGCCCGGGCGAATGAGCAGTTCTTC. This gives the protein CASSRQGARANEQFF.